Following are 5 T cell receptor beta chains from one sample sequenced in a study of human T cells and chemical hapten exposure. From the RACE reads, TCRdb called clonotypes with MiXCR, one entry per CDR3 protein. The repertoire has 90,000 to 110,000 distinct CDR3 sequences, 9.2% of them found once; the top ten carry 2.5% to 3.5%. Time point specified: patch test 2, 6 weeks after DPC sensitization. Indicated treatment: therapeutic diphenylcyclopropenone sensitization with weekly scalp DPC. The sequenced sample was whole blood, obtained in connection with sensitization to the hapten diphenylcyclopropenone (DPC). All receptors come from a woman aged 40 to 55 with alopecia areata. Some clones in this sample may be carry-over from other donors' samples.

The sample holds many counts of this clonotype. The rearrangement links TRBV6-2 or TRBV6-3 to TRBJ1-2; the D is unclear. The CDR3 is made up of 14 amino acids. With 6 bases removed from V and 4 bases from J, the gap between germline ends came to 15 bases. The V gene's germline CDR1 is MNHEY and CDR2 SVGEGT. The CDR3 nucleotides are TGTGCCAGCAGCCCCGACCTTGATCCCTATGGCTACACCTTC. Residues: CASSPDLDPYGYTF.

On this clonotype itself: A much larger clone is a single base away; this may be a read error. The V gene is TRBV6-2 or TRBV6-3, the J gene TRBJ1-1; 7 bases line up with TRBD1. V lost 6 bases to trimming and J lost 4 bases; unmatched junction nucleotides: 2. CDR1 and CDR2 from the germline V gene are MNHEY and SVGEGT. CDR3 size: 12 residues. The chain's CDR3 is CASRNRGTEAFF. CDR3 sequence (DNA): TGTGCCAGCAGGAACAGGGGCACTGAAGCTTTCTTT.

Only a few counts were recorded for this clonotype. The chain links TRBV3-1 to TRBJ2-1; weak D call: TRBD2 (6 bases). Germline values: CDR1 LGHDT, CDR2 YNNKEL (reference sequence). The length of the CDR3 is 14 residues. V lost 4 bases to trimming and J lost 7 bases, with 14 bases between them. The chain's CDR3 is CASSRRLVDNEQFF. The CDR3 DNA sequence: TGTGCCAGCAGCCGGAGACTAGTAGATAATGAGCAGTTCTTC.

The V gene is TRBV12-3 or TRBV12-4, the J gene TRBJ1-2; TRBD1 matches at 9 bases. Trimming at V came to 5 bases and at J to 12 bases, leaving 10 bases not matched to a gene. This CDR3 contains 13 residues. This CDR3 reads CASSATPGQGHTF. Here the CDR3 DNA reads TGTGCCAGCAGTGCGACCCCGGGACAGGGCCACACCTTC.

The J gene is TRBJ2-7, the V gene TRBV20-1; 8 bases fit TRBD1. CDR1 DFQATT and CDR2 SNEGSKA come from the germline V gene (reference sequence). The CDR3 consists of 15 residues. Trimming took 1 base from V and 2 from J; bases not matched to a gene: 7. CDR3 in DNA: TGCAGTGCTAGAGCTCAGGGGGCCTTCCCCTACGAGCAGTACTTC. This gives the protein CSARAQGAFPYEQYF.